Below are 5 T cell receptor beta chains sequenced from a single sample in a study of cytomegalovirus exposure and HLA in healthy donors (dated by TCRdb to about 2017). The receptor library was made with the immunoSEQ multiplex PCR assay. TCRdb carries this immuneACCESS record with in-frame sequences only. Its versions omit some clonotypes, under half of them owing to an unresolved V gene in the studies checked, with the rest unexplained. The sample table contains over 100,000 clones; only one count was recorded for approximately 89% of them. The ten biggest clones cover around 3.1% of the sample. Sequences were obtained from PBMCs. The source of these receptors is a man aged 30 to 45 in good health and CMV-seronegative.

V usage is TRBV9 and J usage is TRBJ1-5, with D possibly being TRBD1 (5 bases). V was clipped by 4 bases and J by 4 bases, with 12 bases between them. The V gene's germline CDR1 is SGDLS and CDR2 YYNGEE. The CDR3 has 14 residues. CDR3 protein: CASSMGQANQPQHF. The CDR3 nucleotides are TGTGCCAGCAGCATGGGGCAGGCTAATCAGCCCCAGCATTTT.

This chain links TRBV4-1 with TRBJ2-2; D not certain. The V end lost 4 bases, the J end lost 0 bases, and 21 bases lay between the germline ends. CDR3 length: 19 amino acids. CDR1 and CDR2 (germline): MGHRA, YSYEKL. The CDR3 region is CASSPTLSKTLSNTGELFF. The DNA for the CDR3 is TGCGCCAGCAGCCCGACCCTCTCGAAGACACTTTCGAACACCGGGGAGCTGTTTTTT.

The chain has TRBV6-4 and TRBJ1-1, with 8 bases lining up with TRBD1. Trimming removed 1 base from V and 0 bases from J; junction bases left unmatched: 13. The CDR3 has 19 residues. Per germline, CDR1 MRHNA and CDR2 SNTAGT. The CDR3 sequence is CASSDFPLRQGRMNTEAFF. In nucleotides, the CDR3 is TGTGCCAGCAGTGACTTCCCCCTCCGACAGGGGAGAATGAACACTGAAGCTTTCTTT.

The chain recombines TRBV6-1 with TRBJ2-7; weak D call: TRBD2 (5 bases). CDR1 MNHNS and CDR2 SASEGT come from the germline V gene. With 1 base removed from V and 3 bases from J, the gap between germline ends came to 10 bases. This CDR3 comprises 14 residues. CDR3 bases: TGTGCCAGCAGTGAAGAGGACGGACTCTACGAGCAGTACTTC. This translates into CASSEEDGLYEQYF.

This clone was counted only a few times. The rearrangement joins TRBV6-6 to TRBJ2-7, with a possible D match to TRBD1 (5 bases). CDR1 is MNHNY and CDR2 is SVGAGI in the germline V gene (reference sequence). This CDR3 contains 14 residues. The V gene lost 0 bases and the J gene lost 3 bases, with 9 bases spanning the gap. CDR3 region: CASSYSVRGYEQYF. The CDR3 region has the DNA TGTGCCAGCAGTTACTCAGTTAGGGGCTACGAGCAGTACTTC.